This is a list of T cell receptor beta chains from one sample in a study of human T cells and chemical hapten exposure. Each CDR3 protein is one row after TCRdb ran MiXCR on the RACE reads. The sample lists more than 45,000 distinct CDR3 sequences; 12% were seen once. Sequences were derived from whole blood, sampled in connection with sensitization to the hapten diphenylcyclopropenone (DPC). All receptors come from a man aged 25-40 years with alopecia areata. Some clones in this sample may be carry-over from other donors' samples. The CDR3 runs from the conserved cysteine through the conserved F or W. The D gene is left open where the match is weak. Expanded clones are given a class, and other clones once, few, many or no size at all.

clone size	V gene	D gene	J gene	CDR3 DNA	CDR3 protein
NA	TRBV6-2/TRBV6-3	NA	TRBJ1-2	TGTGCCAGCAGTGACAGGACCTATGGCTACACCTTC	CASSDRTYGYTF
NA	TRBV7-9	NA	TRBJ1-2	TGTGCCAGCAGCTTCGGACAGAATAACTATGGCTACACCTTC	CASSFGQNNYGYTF
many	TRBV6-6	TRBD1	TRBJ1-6	TGTGCCAGCAGTTACTCTCAGGGGGCGGACTCACCCCTCCACTTT	CASSYSQGADSPLHF
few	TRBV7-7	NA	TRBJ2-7	TGTGCCAGCAGCTTAGAAAGGGCCCCATCCTACGAGCAGTACTTC	CASSLERAPSYEQYF
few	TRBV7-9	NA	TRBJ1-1	TGTGCCAGCAGCTTAGCGAACTGGGGTGAAGCTTTCTTT	CASSLANWGEAFF
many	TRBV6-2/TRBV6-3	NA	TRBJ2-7	TGTGCCAGCGTACTTAGGACGGGGATCTCCTACGAGCAGTACTTC	CASVLRTGISYEQYF
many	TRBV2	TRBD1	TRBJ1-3	TGTGCCAGCAGGAAGGAGGGGGCCCCTGGAAACACCATATATTTT	CASRKEGAPGNTIYF
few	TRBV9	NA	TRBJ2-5	TGTGCCAGCAGCCCGGGACCTGTCTCGATGGAGACCCAGTACTTC	CASSPGPVSMETQYF
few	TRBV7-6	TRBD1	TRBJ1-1	TGTGCCAGCAGCTTATTGGGACAGGGGGCAATTGGGACTGAAGCTTTCTTT	CASSLLGQGAIGTEAFF
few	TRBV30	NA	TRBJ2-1	TGTGCCTGGAGTGTACGAGGAGATGAGCAGTTCTTC	CAWSVRGDEQFF
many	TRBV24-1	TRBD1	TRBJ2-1	TGTGCCACCAGTGGGGCCCGCCAGGGGGTAATTAATGAGCAGTTCTTC	CATSGARQGVINEQFF
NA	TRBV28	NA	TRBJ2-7	TGTGCCAGCAGGCCCCCAGACGTATACGAGCAGTACTTC	CASRPPDVYEQYF
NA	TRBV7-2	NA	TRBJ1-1	TGTGCCAGCAGCTTAGTGGGACGGGCTGAAGCTTTCTTT	CASSLVGRAEAFF
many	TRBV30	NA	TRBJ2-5	TGTGCCTGGAGTAGGAGGGGACAACCGGGAGAGACCCAGTACTTC	CAWSRRGQPGETQYF
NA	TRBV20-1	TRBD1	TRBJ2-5	TGCAGTATACGCAGGGGGGAGACCCAGTACTTC	CSIRRGETQYF
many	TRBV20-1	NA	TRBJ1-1	TGCAGTGCTAGAGATGGGTCGGCGAACACTGAAGCTTTCTTT	CSARDGSANTEAFF
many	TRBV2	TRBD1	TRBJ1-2	TGTGCCAGCAGTCAGACAGGGACGGGGGACTATGGCTACACCTTC	CASSQTGTGDYGYTF
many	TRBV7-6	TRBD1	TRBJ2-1	TGTGCCAGCAGCCCGCCCGGGACAGGGGATGAGCAGTTCTTC	CASSPPGTGDEQFF
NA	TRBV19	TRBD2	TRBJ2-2	TGTGCCAGTAGTAACGCCCCTACTAGCGGGGGATTCACCGGGGAGCTGTTTTTT	CASSNAPTSGGFTGELFF
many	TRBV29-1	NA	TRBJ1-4	TGCAGCGTATCCGTCGGGATCGAAAAACTGTTTTTT	CSVSVGIEKLFF
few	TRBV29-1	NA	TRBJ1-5	TGCAGCGTTGCGGGGGTTGGCAATCAGCCCCAGCATTTT	CSVAGVGNQPQHF
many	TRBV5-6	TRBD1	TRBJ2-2	TGTGCCAGCAGCCCGACAGGGATCGGGGAGCTGTTTTTT	CASSPTGIGELFF